These 31 T cell receptor beta chains came from one sample sequenced in a study of T cells in Graves' hyperthyroidism and ophthalmopathy. Amplification of TCR beta CDR3 regions used RNA as the template. The primer set for the first-round RT-PCR of the TCR CDR3 was HTBI. TCRdb itself ran the multiplex PCR reads through MiXCR, one entry per CDR3 protein. The top ten hold roughly 8.2% of the sample, which has roughly 580,000 distinct CDR3 sequences, 46% seen once. Input material: peripheral blood or thyroid tissue (not recorded which). The receptor set was obtained from a woman under 30 with Graves' hyperthyroidism.

Many counts were recorded for this clonotype. The chain has TRBV2 and TRBJ2-7; D is unclear. The CDR3 sequence is 11 residues long. The V gene lost 2 bases and the J gene lost 4 bases, with 3 bases spanning the gap. CDR1 SNHLY and CDR2 FYNNEI come from the germline V gene. CDR3 nucleotide sequence: TGTGCCAGCAGTGAACGGTACGAGCAGTACTTC. This encodes CASSERYEQYF. The full variable domain, its missing parts supplied by reference TRBV2 and TRBJ2-7, is EPEVTQTPSHQVTQMGQEVILRCVPISNHLYFYWYRQILGQKVEFLVSFYNNEISEKSEIFDDQFSVERPDGSNFTLKIRSTKLEDSAMYFCASSERYEQYFGPGTRLTVT.

The chain has TRBV6-6 and TRBJ1-6, with 8 bases matching TRBD1. The germline V gene encodes CDR1 MNHNY and CDR2 SVGAGI (reference sequence). The length of the CDR3 is 17 residues. J lost 8 bases, V lost 4 bases, and 13 bases had no gene match. This CDR3 reads CASSSGTTGDSYSPLHF. In nucleotides, the CDR3 is TGTGCCAGCAGTTCGGGGACGACAGGGGATTCGTATTCACCCCTCCACTTT.

This sequence joins TRBV7-3 and TRBJ2-3; the match to TRBD2 covers 9 bases. This CDR3 spans 12 amino acids. Per germline, CDR1 SGHTA and CDR2 FQGTGA. The trim removed 2 bases at V and 14 bases at J, leaving 5 bases unmatched. CDR3 in amino acids: CASSLLAGSAYF. The CDR3 nucleotides are TGTGCCAGCAGCTTACTAGCGGGAAGTGCGTATTTT.

The V call is TRBV6-2 or TRBV6-3, the J call TRBJ2-5; 9 positions agree with TRBD2. Germline V gene sequence: CDR1 MNHEY, CDR2 SVGEGT. This CDR3 contains 14 residues. V dropped 4 bases and J dropped 4; count of bases not matched to a gene: 4. CDR3 loop: CASSSGGRGETQYF. CDR3 nucleotides: TGTGCCAGCAGTTCGGGCGGGAGGGGAGAGACCCAGTACTTC.

This clonotype was seen at least ten times. This sequence joins TRBV2 and TRBJ1-6; no reliable D call. Germline CDR1 and CDR2: SNHLY and FYNNEI. The CDR3 has 13 amino acids. V dropped 6 bases and J dropped 7 bases, with 10 bases sitting between them. CDR3 nucleotides: TGTGCCAGCAGGCTGTACCTAAATTCACCCCTCCACTTT. This translates into CASRLYLNSPLHF.

This clonotype has ten or more counts. The genes are TRBV9 and TRBJ1-5; D possibly corresponds to TRBD1 (6 bases). Germline loops: CDR1 SGDLS, CDR2 YYNGEE. The CDR3 is made up of 16 amino acids. Trimming pared 1 base from V and 3 bases from J, leaving 14 bases between. The chain's CDR3 is CASSVCRTDNNQPQHF. Here the CDR3 DNA reads TGTGCCAGCAGCGTATGTCGGACAGATAACAATCAGCCCCAGCATTTT.

This chain joins TRBV5-1 and TRBJ2-7; D may be TRBD2 (6 bases). V was pared by 2 bases and J by 0 bases, with 18 bases between. The length of the CDR3 is 17 residues. Germline CDR1 is SGHRS and CDR2 is YFSETQ. This CDR3 reads CASSFVSAGRSSYEQYF. CDR3 DNA sequence: TGCGCCAGCAGCTTTGTATCGGCGGGGAGGAGCTCCTACGAGCAGTACTTC.

In its sample, this clonotype was seen a few times. J is TRBJ1-2 and V is TRBV7-9; TRBD1 might be the D (5 bases). CDR1 is SEHNR, CDR2 FQNEAQ, per germline (reference sequence). The CDR3 totals 15 residues. Deletions cut 5 bases from V and 3 bases from J, with 16 bases between. CDR3 loop: CASSQAFIGDYGYTF. The CDR3 DNA reads TGTGCCAGCAGCCAAGCTTTCATAGGGGACTATGGCTACACCTTC.

This chain joins TRBV6-5 and TRBJ2-7; D possibly corresponds to TRBD2 (6 bases). With 8 bases removed from V and 6 bases from J, the gap between germline ends came to 14 bases. There are 12 residues in the CDR3. The V gene's germline CDR1 is MNHEY and CDR2 SVGAGI. CDR3 protein: CASGISGGEQYF. In DNA, the CDR3 is TGTGCCAGCGGAATCTCCGGGGGCGAGCAGTACTTC.

Remarks on this clonotype: A much larger clonotype is one base distant, so this may be a read error. The J gene is TRBJ2-5, the V gene TRBV2; no reliable D call. Germline V gene data show CDR1 as SNHLY and CDR2 as FYNNEI. The V end was cut by 6 bases, the J end by 1 base, with 12 bases between. The CDR3 has 14 amino acids. CDR3 sequence reads: CASSARRRQETQYF. In DNA, the CDR3 is TGTGCCAGCAGCGCCCGCAGGCGCCAAGAGACCCAGTACTTC.

This clonotype was seen only a few times. The J gene is TRBJ2-5, the V gene TRBV7-2; 7 bases are a match to TRBD2. Germline V lookup: CDR1 SGHTA, CDR2 FQGNSA. Losses at the gene ends were 0 bases for V and 3 bases for J; bases not matched to a gene: 4. CDR3 length equals 15 residues. CDR3 DNA: TGTGCCAGCAGCTTAGCGGGAGGGTTTGAAGAGACCCAGTACTTC. It specifies CASSLAGGFEETQYF.

The chain joins TRBV10-3 to TRBJ2-5; no clear D. Between the trimmed V and J ends, which lost 10 bases and 4 bases, there was a span of 19 bases. The germline gives CDR1 ENHRY, CDR2 SYGVKD. The CDR3 contains 14 residues. CDR3: CASSPPSGLETQYF. The DNA for the CDR3 is TGTGCCAGCTCACCACCTTCAGGCTTAGAGACCCAGTACTTC.

This clonotype was recorded a few times. The rearrangement uses TRBV6-1 and TRBJ1-2, with TRBD1 identical over 9 bases. Germline values: CDR1 MNHNS, CDR2 SASEGT. Losses at the gene ends were 3 bases for V and 2 bases for J; bases not matched to a gene: 4. The CDR3 covers 15 residues. CDR3 protein: CASSDAGTGNYGYTF. In DNA form, the CDR3 reads TGTGCCAGCAGTGACGCCGGGACAGGGAACTATGGCTACACCTTC.

This clonotype appeared a few times. J is TRBJ1-4 and V is TRBV10-3; TRBD1 matches at 8 bases. This CDR3 comprises 15 residues. With 0 bases clipped from V and 6 bases from J, the junction kept 3 bases outside the gene matches. CDR1 is ENHRY, CDR2 SYGVKD, per germline. The CDR3 sequence: CAISESGTGHEKLFF. The DNA for the CDR3 is TGTGCCATCAGTGAGTCCGGGACAGGACATGAAAAACTGTTTTTT.

This clonotype was recorded at least ten times. The V and J genes are TRBV15 and TRBJ2-5; D might be TRBD1 or TRBD2, each matching 6 bases. Germline assignment: CDR1 LNHNV and CDR2 YYDKDF (reference sequence). The CDR3 consists of 16 residues. Trimming took 5 bases from V and 7 from J, leaving 23 bases between them. DNA of the CDR3: TGTGCCACCAGCGCACGACAGGAAGGGTCCGGGGGGACCCAGTACTTC. This translates into CATSARQEGSGGTQYF.

This clonotype was counted only a few times. V is TRBV9 and J is TRBJ2-5, with 7 bases fitting TRBD1. V lost 4 bases and J lost 4; bases outside the gene matches: 10. CDR1 is SGDLS and CDR2 is YYNGEE in the germline V gene. The CDR3 contains 15 residues. Written as DNA, the CDR3 is TGTGCCAGCAGCTCCTCACAGGGGTGGACAGAGACCCAGTACTTC. Amino acid sequence: CASSSSQGWTETQYF. Based on the CDR3 plus reference TRBV9 and TRBJ2-5, the full variable domain is DSGVTQTPKHLITATGQRVTLRCSPRSGDLSVYWYQQSLDQGLQFLIQYYNGEERAKGNILERFSAQQFPDLHSELNLSSLELGDSALYFCASSSSQGWTETQYFGPGTRLLVL.

This clonotype came up a few times. CDR3 amino acids: CASSQGRQGSINQPQHF. CDR3 coding DNA: TGTGCCAGCAGCCAAGGAAGACAGGGAAGTATCAATCAGCCCCAGCATTTT. The chain couples TRBV14 to TRBJ1-5, with 7 bases that match TRBD1. The CDR3 sequence is 17 residues long. V was pared by 1 base and J by 3 bases, with 9 bases of the junction left unmatched. Germline V gene lookup returns CDR1 SGHDN and CDR2 FVKESK.

V is TRBV7-9 and J is TRBJ1-1; D is undetermined. Trimming took 8 bases from V and 5 from J, leaving 24 bases between them. Germline loops: CDR1 SEHNR, CDR2 FQNEAQ (reference sequence). This CDR3 has 16 residues. In DNA, the CDR3 is TGTGCCAGCTCACCCCAACCCCTCGGGCTGGGGACTGAAGCTTTCTTT. Amino acids: CASSPQPLGLGTEAFF.

This clonotype has only a few counts. The chain recombines TRBV7-9 with TRBJ1-1; possibly TRBD1 for D (5 bases). Germline V gene lookup returns CDR1 SEHNR and CDR2 FQNEAQ (reference sequence). Trimming removed 6 bases at V and 1 base at J, with 18 bases between. This CDR3 is 16 amino acids long. The CDR3 region has the DNA TGTGCCAGCAGGACGATGCCGGGGCAGGAGAACACTGAAGCTTTCTTT. It yields the protein CASRTMPGQENTEAFF.

Only a few counts were recorded for this clonotype. The genes are TRBV5-6 and TRBJ1-2; a weak D match, TRBD1 (5 bases). From germline, CDR1 is SGHDT and CDR2 YYEEEE. The germline V and J ends were trimmed by 3 bases and 6 bases, with 12 bases remaining between them. This CDR3 is 13 amino acids long. CDR3 sequence: CASSSRGVDGYTF. In DNA form, the CDR3 reads TGTGCCAGCAGCTCCCGGGGGGTGGATGGCTACACCTTC.

This clonotype came up once. It may be a read error: a sequence one base away is much more abundant. The chain has TRBV5-4 and TRBJ1-1; D uncertain. The CDR3 loop spans 12 amino acids. The germline CDR1 and CDR2 sequences are SGHNT and YYREEE (reference sequence). Trimming pared 1 base from V and 4 bases from J, leaving 5 bases between. The CDR3, as DNA: TGTGCCAGCAGCTTGTGGGTCACTGAAGCTTTCTTT. Its protein is CASSLWVTEAFF.

This rearrangement joins TRBV7-2 to TRBJ1-1; TRBD1 is a possible D gene (6 bases). CDR1 and CDR2 from the germline V gene are SGHTA and FQGNSA. The CDR3 extends over 14 amino acids. Trimming stripped 6 bases from V and 5 bases from J, with 16 bases between. Here the CDR3 reads CASRKTGLVTEAFF. The DNA of the CDR3 is TGTGCCAGCAGAAAAACAGGGCTCGTGACTGAAGCTTTCTTT. Full variable domain (outside the CDR3, taken from reference TRBV7-2 and TRBJ1-1): GAGVSQSPSNKVTEKGKDVELRCDPISGHTALYWYRQSLGQGLEFLIYFQGNSAPDKSGLPSDRFSAERTGGSVSTLTIQRTQQEDSAVYLCASRKTGLVTEAFFGQGTRLTVV.

This clonotype was counted between two and nine times. The rearrangement uses TRBV2 and TRBJ1-6; 8 bases align to TRBD1. Germline V gene lookup returns CDR1 SNHLY and CDR2 FYNNEI. This CDR3 region has 16 residues. V gave up 6 bases and J gave up 5 bases; unmatched junction bases: 9. The CDR3: CASSQEQDRDNSPLHF. CDR3 sequence (DNA): TGTGCCAGCAGCCAAGAACAGGACAGGGATAATTCACCCCTCCACTTT. Variable domain in full (rest from reference TRBV2 and TRBJ1-6): EPEVTQTPSHQVTQMGQEVILRCVPISNHLYFYWYRQILGQKVEFLVSFYNNEISEKSEIFDDQFSVERPDGSNFTLKIRSTKLEDSAMYFCASSQEQDRDNSPLHFGNGTRLTVT.

V and J are TRBV11-1 and TRBJ2-5; 7 bases agree with TRBD2. Germline V CDR1 and CDR2: SGHAT, FQDESV (reference sequence). The CDR3 is made up of 14 amino acids. The V gene end was trimmed by 2 bases and the J gene end by 7 bases; junction bases not matched to a gene: 7. The CDR3 is CASSLLAGDGTQYF. The DNA of the CDR3 is TGTGCCAGCAGCTTATTAGCGGGCGATGGGACCCAGTACTTC.

This clonotype was detected many times. Here the CDR3 reads CASSLVAPEQYF. The CDR3 bases are TGTGCCAGCAGCTTAGTCGCTCCCGAGCAGTACTTC. V is TRBV7-9 and J is TRBJ2-7; unclear D gene. Germline V gene data show CDR1 as SEHNR and CDR2 as FQNEAQ (reference sequence). This CDR3 has 12 residues. The V end lost 1 base, the J end lost 6 bases, and 7 bases lay between the germline ends. The full variable domain, its missing parts supplied by reference TRBV7-9 and TRBJ2-7, is DTGVSQNPRHKITKRGQNVTFRCDPISEHNRLYWYRQTLGQGPEFLTYFQNEAQLEKSRLLSDRFSAERPKGSFSTLEIQRTEQGDSAMYLCASSLVAPEQYFGPGTRLTVT.

This clonotype came up once. The junction and the germline gene differ at one end; a read error may be behind it. The V call is TRBV15, the J call TRBJ1-4; TRBD1 matches 10 bases. CDR3 length: 15 amino acids. Germline-derived CDR1 and CDR2 are LNHNV and YYDKDF (reference sequence). In DNA, the CDR3 is TGCGCCACTCATCCCCCCGGGACAGGGGACGAAAAACTGTTTTTT. This encodes CATHPPGTGDEKLFF.

This clonotype was detected a few times. J is TRBJ2-7 and V is TRBV10-1; TRBD1 is a possible D gene (6 bases). Germline loops: CDR1 WNHNN, CDR2 SYGVQD (reference sequence). The CDR3 length is 14 residues. V gave up 3 bases and J gave up 2 bases, with 11 bases separating them. CDR3 nucleotides: TGCGCCAGCAGTGAAGGGGGTAGACCCTACGAGCAGTACTTC. Translated: CASSEGGRPYEQYF.

Here the CDR3 reads CASSSDRGLNQPQHF. The CDR3, as DNA: TGTGCCAGCAGCTCCGACAGGGGGCTAAATCAGCCCCAGCATTTT. The J gene is TRBJ1-5, the V gene TRBV7-9; 10 bases are a match to TRBD1. The junction had 4 bases not matched to a gene; V was cut back by 4 bases and J by 4 bases. Germline CDR1 is SEHNR and CDR2 is FQNEAQ (reference sequence). This CDR3 is 15 amino acids long.

The count of this clonotype is one. A single base separates this from a much larger clone, so it may be a read error. The chain links TRBV29-1 to TRBJ2-6; 9 bases are shared with TRBD2. CDR1 is SQVTM, CDR2 ANQGSEA, per germline. CDR3 length: 17 residues. The DNA of the CDR3 is TGCAGCGTTGAAACTAGCGGGTACGCAACTGGGGCCAACGTCCTGGCTTTC. Amino acid sequence: CSVETSGYATGANVLAF. Combining the CDR3 with reference TRBV29-1 and TRBJ2-6 gives the whole variable domain SAVISQKPSRDICQRGTSLTIQCQVDSQVTMMFWYRQQPGQSLTLIATANQGSEATYESGFVIDKFPISRPNLTFSTLTVSNMSPEDSSIYLCSVETSGYATGANVLAFGAGSRLTVL.

The sample holds a few counts of this clonotype. V gene TRBV7-9 combines with J gene TRBJ1-6, with 7 bases fitting TRBD1. This CDR3 comprises 15 residues. With V trimmed by 5 bases and J by 9 bases, 10 bases remained unmatched. Per the germline V gene, CDR1 is SEHNR and CDR2 is FQNEAQ (reference sequence). CDR3 loop: CASSKGQRGGSPLHF. The CDR3 DNA is TGTGCCAGCAGCAAGGGACAGCGCGGGGGTTCACCCCTCCACTTT.

In the case of this clonotype: An end of the junction differs from the germline gene, which may be a read error. The CDR3 DNA sequence: TGCAGCGTTGAAGCGGACTACTCCTTC. This encodes CSVEADYSF. The chain uses TRBV29-1 and TRBJ1-2; D not certain. The germline V gene has CDR1 SQVTM and CDR2 ANQGSEA. The CDR3 runs to 9 residues.